The sequence of this TCR beta chain was determined in a study of neurological immune-mediated disorders. This clonotype showed up many times. The cDNA came from 5'RACE, which used 10-nucleotide random UMIs. Using its own MiXCR run on the 5' RACE reads, TCRdb lists one record per CDR3 protein. The sample consists of 65,000 to 75,000 distinct CDR3 sequences, roughly 5% of them appearing once. With 0 bases removed from V and 1 base from J, the gap between germline ends came to 2 bases. The CDR3 contains 12 residues. Germline V lookup: CDR1 DFQATT, CDR2 SNEGSKA (reference sequence). This clonotype was obtained from a human donor with multiple sclerosis. The donor label of this sample is uncertain. V is TRBV20-1 and J is TRBJ2-3; no clear D gene. The sequenced material came from PBMCs. The CDR3 DNA is TGCAGTGCTAGAGAAGGCACAGATACGCAGTATTTT. This encodes CSAREGTDTQYF.